Detailed here is one TCR beta chain. Its cognate antigen has yet to be identified. Per-base quality was not reported, and no clone a single base away is much larger than it. Receptor libraries were prepared by the immunoSEQ multiplex PCR assay. For the multiplex PCR, a mixture combining 60 forward primers for TCR Vbeta segments and 13 reverse primers for TCR Jbeta segments was used. A multiplex PCR assay on genomic DNA amplified the CDR3 region of rearranged TCR beta genes. The amplified TCR beta libraries were sequenced on the Illumina HiSeq System as 87-base-pair reads. Per the source publication's procedure: A later analysis counted some 74 million unique TCR beta chains across the approximately 700 repertoires, and some 12 million of these chains were shared by at least two donors. Raw reads were error-corrected and collapsed into unique sequences by a nearest-neighbor algorithm in which closely related sequences were merged to remove PCR and sequencing errors. To assign V, D and J gene segments, CDR3 sequences were aligned to IMGT reference sequences. Each retained sequence needed at least a six-nucleotide match to both a V gene segment and a J gene segment. A rearrangement counted as productive if the CDR3 had no stop codons and remained in frame with V and J, and every other rearrangement counted as non-productive. CDR3 was defined according to IMGT convention as the region running from the second conserved V-encoded cysteine to the conserved J-encoded phenylalanine. Sequences without an unambiguous match to a single V gene segment were excluded from the earlier analysis of 587 of the donors. In an earlier analysis of a few hundred of the donors, a V segment was called functional when productive rearrangements were above 56.7%, and segregating when the standard deviation between donors exceeded 5%. A statistical classification framework was built for diagnosing cytomegalovirus status from the catalog of TCR beta chain sequences. In a later analysis, TCR nucleotide sequences were compared against IMGT/GENE-DB human TR gene sequences so that V and J genes could be assigned. A later analysis assigned CDR3 sequences and most-parsimonious VDJ recombination scenarios with the TCRdist pipeline. A later analysis defined each TCR beta chain by its CDR3 amino acid sequence plus V-gene family, and excluded reads lacking a unique V-gene family. To address suspected cross-contamination and a sequencing artifact, a later analysis removed a few hundred highly shared, low-generation-probability nucleotide sequences. In a later analysis, a clonal expansion index was calculated for each public chain from normalized within-repertoire ranks of inferred template counts. A later analysis computed generation probabilities with a VDJ recombination model fitted to out-of-frame rearrangements, and checked the results against IGoR. In a later analysis, hypergeometric tests were used to score TCR-TCR, TCR-HLA and TCR-CMV co-occurrence, with a repertoire-size bias correction applied to TCR pairs. In a later analysis, false discovery rates were estimated by permuting HLA or CMV assignments 20 times. A later analysis grouped co-occurring TCRs with DBSCAN, adding TCRdist sequence similarity when clustering within HLA-allele-positive subsets. Co-occurrence clustering excluded repertoires with fewer than 30,000 or more than 120,000 public chains, plus five with anomalous nucleotide sharing. Entries here come from immuneACCESS through TCRdb and include only in-frame sequences with V and J called. Some clones fail to appear in such tables; in the studies checked, an unresolved V gene covers under half of the shortfall, and the cause of the remainder is unknown. The V and J calls and the clone size are those of that table, but D and trimming were determined from the DNA. Here the sample has around 140,000 clones; around four fifths occur a single time. About 7.5% of the sample is in the top ten clones.

The sample originates from a study of cytomegalovirus exposure and HLA in healthy donors (dated 2017 in TCRdb). Study-level background: According to an earlier analysis of a few hundred of the donors, roughly 180 million T cells yielded roughly 100 million unique TCR beta sequences and approximately 280 Gb of sequence data. Approximately 300 gigabases of sequencing data and approximately 92 million unique TCR sequences made up an early release that covered under 750 HLA-typed donors. Of the approximately 400 genotyped donors, about 80% fell in the genetic ancestry cluster associated with self-reported Caucasian donors. The study aimed to test whether cataloging public T cell receptors could reveal signatures of past pathogen exposure. The study used immunosequencing to profile the T cell repertoires of 600 to 850 subjects and linked those repertoires to cytomegalovirus serostatus. Along with the approximately 620-subject first cohort, a separate validation cohort of over a hundred different subjects was used. To predict cytomegalovirus infection status, the study combined high-throughput TCR immunosequencing, statistical association of individual TCRs with disease status, and machine learning. In a later analysis, previously published TCR beta repertoires from 600 to 850 donors were re-analyzed and high-resolution HLA genotyping was added so that TCR occurrence patterns could be studied. Rather than drawing on any new phenotypic data, the later analysis identified candidate immune exposures from TCR beta sequences and the way those sequences occurred across donors. An earlier analysis of approximately 640 of the donors applied high-throughput TCR beta sequencing to assess whether each TCR beta V gene segment acted as functional or pseudogenic. Donor age, sex, ethnicity and CMV serostatus were compiled alongside the repertoire data. A later genetic analysis used genome-wide SNP genotypes for about 60% of the roughly 700 donors, treating that subset as a discovery cohort. Every repertoire in the discovery cohort had been generated on one and the same sequencing platform. HLA typing included class I and class II loci at four-digit resolution. The number of donors typed differed by locus, with about 629-630 for A, B, C, DRB1 and DQB1, roughly 520 for DQA1, some 570 for DPA1, and around 460 for DPB1. About five DR-DQ haplotypes were treated as single units for association and clustering because of strong linkage in the cohort. Among some 410 genotyped donors of the cohort, an average of around 240,000 unique TCR beta nucleotide sequences were sequenced per donor, around 18% of them non-productive. Beyond this particular receptor, the publication reports: In a later analysis, HLA-associated TCR beta chains showed more clonal expansion and lower generation probabilities than non-associated chains that were equally common. According to a later analysis, parvovirus B19, influenza, CMV and Epstein-Barr virus appeared linked to several top co-occurrence clusters. Because counts were too low, roughly 18 rarely observed V segments, including chromosome 9 orphons, were left out of the earlier analysis of a few hundred of the donors. In vitro tests confirmed that three of the cytomegalovirus-associated TCR beta chains recognize cytomegalovirus antigens. Cytomegalovirus status was reported to be diagnosed by the classifier with high specificity and sensitivity in both the original and validation cohorts. A group of highly shared sequence variants was considered likely to be a technical artifact of the sequencing pipeline. According to the authors, the approach could potentially be generalized to other disease states and immunological phenotypes. Because the 87-base-pair reads could not distinguish some IMGT-functional V segments, including TRBV6-2 and TRBV6-3, those segments were excluded. In an earlier analysis of some 540 of the donors, most TCR beta V segments appeared in productive rearrangements about 87% or about 30% of the time, broadly matching IMGT annotations. In a later analysis, most CMV-associated TCR beta chains were found to appear HLA-restricted, with HLA associations seemingly driven largely by CMV exposure. The study listed 150 to 200 TCR beta chains as associated with cytomegalovirus. In this cohort, only TCR beta chains were sequenced, and detectable features were limited by the absence of alpha or paired-chain data. Most TCR sequences were seen in very few donors, while some public TCRs were found in many individuals. Roughly uniform sequencing depth across donors was assumed in presence/absence analyses, although this assumption may not hold. In a later analysis, TCR association rates were found to vary across HLA loci, with the most associated TCRs seen for DRB1 alleles and the fewest for HLA-C alleles. Assigning TCR associations to individual alleles was difficult when HLA alleles, especially DR and DQ, strongly co-occurred. Correlated functional status among segregating V segments might reflect linkage disequilibrium, but an unknown experimental factor could not be ruled out. For the cohort, immune exposure information was limited to CMV serostatus. Specific HLA alleles were associated with more than 15,000 TCR beta sequences at a false discovery rate of 0.05 in a later analysis. In a later genetic analysis, fewer N-insertions in productive TCRs were reported among donors in an Asian-associated ancestry cluster than the roughly 710-donor mean. A further reported finding was that TCR beta sequences accurately predicted the HLA-A and HLA-B alleles for most subjects in the first cohort. An association between a missense DCLRE1C variant and V-gene and J-gene trimming of TCR beta chains was found in a later genetic analysis and replicated in an independent cohort. Because some donors lacked HLA typing at each locus, the association tests relied only on the typed subset.

From its cysteine to its phenylalanine, the CDR3 spans 14 amino acids. The kept DNA is CDR3 alone, 42 bases in frame from the first base. CDR1 MNHEY and CDR2 SVGAGI were looked up in the germline V gene. From V the trimming removes 4 bases and from J it removes 10 bases, while the gene matches leave 8 bases of the junction unaccounted for. In total, fewer than 750 healthy bone marrow donors made up the cohort. At the time of sampling, all cohort members were nominally healthy, though unrecorded immune exposures were likely present. The donor was CMV seropositive and was included in the group of 250 to 300 seropositive cohort members. Every donor gave a peripheral blood sample, and the peripheral blood mononuclear cells from that sample were used for TCR beta sequencing. The Qiagen DNeasy Blood Extraction Kit was used to extract genomic DNA from the blood cell samples.

The chain is assembled from TRBV6-5 and TRBJ2-2, and 8 bases in between align with TRBD1. The source material was PBMCs. This clonotype originated in a woman aged 50 to 60 in good health and CMV-seropositive. The CDR3 amino acid sequence is: CASSLTGASEELFF. The DNA sequence is as follows: TGTGCCAGCAGTTTGACAGGGGCCTCGGAGGAGCTGTTTTTT.